This T cell receptor beta chain was identified in a study of blood T cell repertoires in COVID-19. About the study: Both acute and convalescent COVID-19 samples were obtained from the United States, Italy and Spain.

Recruitment covered about 25 US areas and drew participants whose ages spanned roughly 18 to 100 years. Cohorts were assigned according to the clinical history that participants reported. During the 2 weeks before they entered the study, exposed participants had met someone with a PCR-confirmed or clinician-diagnosed COVID-19 case. The V gene's germline CDR1 is SGDLS and CDR2 YYNGEE. CDR3 length equals 15 residues. V trimming: 2 bases; J trimming: 3 bases; junction bases outside the gene matches: 3. Sequenced by immunoSEQ multiplex PCR; TCRdb stores in-frame clones only, minus some. This table holds roughly 260,000 clones, 83% found once.

The chain couples TRBV9 to TRBJ2-3; TRBD1 matches at 10 bases. The sequence was collected from a woman aged 40-49 years who had been exposed to COVID-19. Sequences were obtained from PBMCs or T cells enriched from blood (not recorded which). CDR3 residues: CASSVGTGVTDTQYF. For the CDR3, the DNA is TGTGCCAGCAGCGTTGGGACAGGGGTGACAGATACGCAGTATTTT.